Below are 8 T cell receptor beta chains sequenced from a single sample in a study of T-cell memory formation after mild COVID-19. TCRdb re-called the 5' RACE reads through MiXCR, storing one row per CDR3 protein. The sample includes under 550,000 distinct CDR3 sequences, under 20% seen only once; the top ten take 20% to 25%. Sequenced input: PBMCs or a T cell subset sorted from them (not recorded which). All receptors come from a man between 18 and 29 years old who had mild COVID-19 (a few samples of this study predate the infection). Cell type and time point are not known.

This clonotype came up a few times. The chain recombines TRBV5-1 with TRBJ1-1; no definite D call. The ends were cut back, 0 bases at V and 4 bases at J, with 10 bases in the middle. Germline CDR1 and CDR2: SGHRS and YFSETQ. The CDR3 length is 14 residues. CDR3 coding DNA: TGCGCCAGCAGCTTGGTGTACATCGTCACTGAAGCTTTCTTT. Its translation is CASSLVYIVTEAFF.

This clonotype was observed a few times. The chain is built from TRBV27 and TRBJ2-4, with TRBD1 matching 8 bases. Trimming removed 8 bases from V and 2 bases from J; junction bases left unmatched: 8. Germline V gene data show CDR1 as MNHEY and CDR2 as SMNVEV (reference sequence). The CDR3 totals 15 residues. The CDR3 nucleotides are TGTGCCAGCGCCGCAGGGGGCGCGACCAAAAACATTCAGTACTTC. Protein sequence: CASAAGGATKNIQYF.

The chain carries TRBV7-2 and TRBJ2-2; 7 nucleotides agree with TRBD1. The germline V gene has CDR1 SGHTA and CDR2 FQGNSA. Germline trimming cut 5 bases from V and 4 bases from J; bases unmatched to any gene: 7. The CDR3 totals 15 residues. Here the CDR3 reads CASSRQGISTGELFF. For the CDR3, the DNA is TGTGCCAGCAGCCGACAGGGTATCAGCACCGGGGAGCTGTTTTTT.

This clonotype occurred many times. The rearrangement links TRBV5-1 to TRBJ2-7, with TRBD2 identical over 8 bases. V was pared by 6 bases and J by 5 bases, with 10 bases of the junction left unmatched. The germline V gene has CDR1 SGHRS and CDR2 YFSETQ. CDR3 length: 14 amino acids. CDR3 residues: CASNPRGGDHEQYF. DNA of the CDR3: TGCGCCAGCAACCCTCGGGGGGGGGACCACGAGCAGTACTTC.

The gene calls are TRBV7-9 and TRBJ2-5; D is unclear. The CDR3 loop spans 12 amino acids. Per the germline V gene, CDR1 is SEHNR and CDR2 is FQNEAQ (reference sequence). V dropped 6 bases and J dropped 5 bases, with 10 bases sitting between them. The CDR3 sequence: CASSMDGETQYF. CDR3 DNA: TGTGCCAGCAGTATGGACGGGGAGACCCAGTACTTC.

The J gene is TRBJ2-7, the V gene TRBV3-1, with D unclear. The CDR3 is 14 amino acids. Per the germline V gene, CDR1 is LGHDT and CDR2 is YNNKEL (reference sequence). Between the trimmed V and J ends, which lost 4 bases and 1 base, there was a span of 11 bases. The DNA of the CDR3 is TGTGCCAGCAGCCTCCAGACGGCTTCCTACGAGCAGTACTTC. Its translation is CASSLQTASYEQYF.

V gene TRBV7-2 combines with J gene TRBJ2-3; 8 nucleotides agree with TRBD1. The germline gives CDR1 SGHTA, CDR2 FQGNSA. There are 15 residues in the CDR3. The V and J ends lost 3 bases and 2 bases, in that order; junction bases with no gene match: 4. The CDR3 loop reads CASSFRDRFTDTQYF. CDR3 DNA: TGTGCCAGCAGCTTCCGGGACAGGTTCACAGATACGCAGTATTTT.

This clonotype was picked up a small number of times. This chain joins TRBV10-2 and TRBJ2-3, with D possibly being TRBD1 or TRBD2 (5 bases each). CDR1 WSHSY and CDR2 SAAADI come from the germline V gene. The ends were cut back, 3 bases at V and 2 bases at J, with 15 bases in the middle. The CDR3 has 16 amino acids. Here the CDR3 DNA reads TGCGCCAGCAGTGATTCCACCGGGACGCTCACAGATACGCAGTATTTT. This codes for CASSDSTGTLTDTQYF.